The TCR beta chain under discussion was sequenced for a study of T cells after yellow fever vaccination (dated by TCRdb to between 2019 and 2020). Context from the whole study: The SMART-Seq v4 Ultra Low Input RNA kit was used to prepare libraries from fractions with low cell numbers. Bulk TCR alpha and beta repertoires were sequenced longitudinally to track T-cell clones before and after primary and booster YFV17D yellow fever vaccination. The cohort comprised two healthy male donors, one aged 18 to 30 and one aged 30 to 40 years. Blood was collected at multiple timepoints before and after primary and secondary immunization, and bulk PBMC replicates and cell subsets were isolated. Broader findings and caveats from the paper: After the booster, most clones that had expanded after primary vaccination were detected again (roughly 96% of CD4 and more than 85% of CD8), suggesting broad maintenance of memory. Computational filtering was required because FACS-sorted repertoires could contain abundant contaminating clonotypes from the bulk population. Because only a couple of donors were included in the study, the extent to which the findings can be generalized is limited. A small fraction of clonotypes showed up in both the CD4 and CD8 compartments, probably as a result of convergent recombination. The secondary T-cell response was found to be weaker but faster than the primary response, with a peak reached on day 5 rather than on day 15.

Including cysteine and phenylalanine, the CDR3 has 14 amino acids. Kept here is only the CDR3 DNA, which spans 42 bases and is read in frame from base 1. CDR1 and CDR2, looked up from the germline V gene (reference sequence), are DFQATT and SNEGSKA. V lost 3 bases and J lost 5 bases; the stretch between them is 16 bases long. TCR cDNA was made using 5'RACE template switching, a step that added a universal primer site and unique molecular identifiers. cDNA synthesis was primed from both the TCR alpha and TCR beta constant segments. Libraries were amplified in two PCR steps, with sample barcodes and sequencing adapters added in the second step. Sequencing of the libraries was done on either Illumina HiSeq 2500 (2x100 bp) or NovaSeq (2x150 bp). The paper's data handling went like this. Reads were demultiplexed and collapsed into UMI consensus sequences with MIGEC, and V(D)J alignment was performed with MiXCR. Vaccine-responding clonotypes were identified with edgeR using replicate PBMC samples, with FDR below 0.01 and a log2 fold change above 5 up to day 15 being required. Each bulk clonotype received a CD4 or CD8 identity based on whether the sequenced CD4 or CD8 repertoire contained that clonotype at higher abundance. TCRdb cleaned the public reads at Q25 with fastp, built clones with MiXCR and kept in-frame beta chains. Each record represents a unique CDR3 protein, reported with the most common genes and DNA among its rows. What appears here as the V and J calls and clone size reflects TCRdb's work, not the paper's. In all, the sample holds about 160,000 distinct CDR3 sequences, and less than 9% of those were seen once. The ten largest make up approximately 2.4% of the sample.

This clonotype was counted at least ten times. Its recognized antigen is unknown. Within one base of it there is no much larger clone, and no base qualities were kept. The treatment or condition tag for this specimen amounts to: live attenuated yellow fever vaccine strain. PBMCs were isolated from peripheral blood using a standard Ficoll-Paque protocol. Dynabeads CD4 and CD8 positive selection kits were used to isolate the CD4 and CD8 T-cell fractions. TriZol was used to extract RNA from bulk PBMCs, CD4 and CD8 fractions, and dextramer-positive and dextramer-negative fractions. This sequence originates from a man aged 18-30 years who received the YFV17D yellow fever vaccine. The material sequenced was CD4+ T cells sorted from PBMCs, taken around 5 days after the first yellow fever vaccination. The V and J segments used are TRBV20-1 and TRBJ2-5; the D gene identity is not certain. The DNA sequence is TGCAGTGCTAGTCCTCCCCCTCGTCCGGAGACCCAGTACTTC. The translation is CSASPPPRPETQYF.